The clone carrying this T cell receptor beta chain has ten or more counts. The antigen is unknown. This sample stems from a study of T cells in Graves' hyperthyroidism and ophthalmopathy. Whole-study results and caveats: Onset of ophthalmopathy came a median approximately 6.9 months after the model predicted it. Researchers report that a 13 V-J model separated ophthalmopathy from stable hyperthyroidism.

Germline V lookup: CDR1 GTSNPN, CDR2 SVGIG (reference sequence). Trimming left V 0 bases short and J 0 bases short, with 3 bases between. The CDR3 consists of 12 residues. TCR beta CDR3 sequences were amplified from RNA transcripts. The study used the HTBI primer set for a first-round RT-PCR of the TCR CDR3. TCRdb analysed the multiplex PCR reads with MiXCR anew, one entry per CDR3 protein. The table includes approximately 610,000 distinct CDR3 sequences, approximately 15% detected once. Clinical symptoms, serum thyroxine and TRAb, thyroid ultrasound and orbital computed tomography together formed the diagnostic basis.

The chain carries TRBV30 and TRBJ2-7; D uncertain. The TCR was taken from a woman under 30 with Graves' hyperthyroidism. Sequencing used blood. In DNA, the CDR3 is TGTGCCTGGAGTGTGGGCTCCTACGAGCAGTACTTC. It translates to CAWSVGSYEQYF.